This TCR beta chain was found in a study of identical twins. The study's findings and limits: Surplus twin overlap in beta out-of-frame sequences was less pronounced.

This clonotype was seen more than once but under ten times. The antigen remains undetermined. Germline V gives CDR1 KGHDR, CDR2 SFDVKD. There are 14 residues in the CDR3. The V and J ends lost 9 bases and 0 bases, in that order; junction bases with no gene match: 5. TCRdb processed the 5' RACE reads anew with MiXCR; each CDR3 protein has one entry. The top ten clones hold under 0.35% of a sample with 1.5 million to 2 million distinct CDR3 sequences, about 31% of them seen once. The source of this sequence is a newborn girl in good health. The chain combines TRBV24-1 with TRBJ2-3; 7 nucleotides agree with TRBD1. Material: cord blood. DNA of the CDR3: TGTGCCACCCAGGGACAGTCTAGCACAGATACGCAGTATTTT. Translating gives CATQGQSSTDTQYF.